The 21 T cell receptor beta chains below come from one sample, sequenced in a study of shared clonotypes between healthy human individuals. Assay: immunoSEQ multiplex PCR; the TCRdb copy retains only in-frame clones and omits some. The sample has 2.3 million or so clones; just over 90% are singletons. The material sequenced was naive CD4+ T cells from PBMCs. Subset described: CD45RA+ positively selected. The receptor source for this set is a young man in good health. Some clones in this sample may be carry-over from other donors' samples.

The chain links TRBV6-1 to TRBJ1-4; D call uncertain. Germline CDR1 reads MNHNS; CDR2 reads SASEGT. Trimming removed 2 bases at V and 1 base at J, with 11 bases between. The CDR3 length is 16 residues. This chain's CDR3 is CASSERGPGTNEKLFF. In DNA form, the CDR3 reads TGTGCCAGCAGTGAACGTGGGCCAGGAACTAATGAAAAACTGTTTTTT.

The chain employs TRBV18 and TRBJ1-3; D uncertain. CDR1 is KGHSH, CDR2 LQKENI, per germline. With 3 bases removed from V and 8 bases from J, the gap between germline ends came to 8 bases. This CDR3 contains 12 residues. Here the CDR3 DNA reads TGTGCCAGCTCACCGAAGGACGACACCATATATTTT. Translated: CASSPKDDTIYF.

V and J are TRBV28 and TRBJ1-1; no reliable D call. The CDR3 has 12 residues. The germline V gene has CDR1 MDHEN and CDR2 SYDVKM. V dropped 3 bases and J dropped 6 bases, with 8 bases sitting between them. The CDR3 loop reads CASSLWEAEAFF. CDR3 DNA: TGTGCCAGCAGTTTGTGGGAGGCTGAAGCTTTCTTT. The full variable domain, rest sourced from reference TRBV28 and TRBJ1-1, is DVKVTQSSRYLVKRTGEKVFLECVQDMDHENMFWYRQDPGLGLRLIYFSYDVKMKEKGDIPEGYSVSREKKERFSLILESASTNQTSMYLCASSLWEAEAFFGQGTRLTVV.

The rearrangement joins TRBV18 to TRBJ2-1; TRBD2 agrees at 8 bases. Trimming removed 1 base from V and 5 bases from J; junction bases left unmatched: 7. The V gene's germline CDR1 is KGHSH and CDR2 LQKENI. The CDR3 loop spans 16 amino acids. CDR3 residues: CASSPLDTSGDNEQFF. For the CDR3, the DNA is TGTGCCAGCTCACCACTAGATACTAGCGGTGACAATGAGCAGTTCTTC.

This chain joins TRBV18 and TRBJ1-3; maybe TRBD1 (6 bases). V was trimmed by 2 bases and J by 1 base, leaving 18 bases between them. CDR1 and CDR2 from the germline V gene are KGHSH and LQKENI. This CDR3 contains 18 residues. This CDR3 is CASSPWGHQQPSGNTIYF. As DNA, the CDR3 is TGTGCCAGCTCACCATGGGGACATCAGCAACCTTCTGGAAACACCATATATTTT.

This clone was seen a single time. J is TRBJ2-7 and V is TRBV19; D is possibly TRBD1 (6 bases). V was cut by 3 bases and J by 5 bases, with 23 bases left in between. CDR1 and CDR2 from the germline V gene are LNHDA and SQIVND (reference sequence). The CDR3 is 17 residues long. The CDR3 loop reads CASSIAHFRDTVDEQYF. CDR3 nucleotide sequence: TGTGCCAGTAGTATTGCCCACTTTCGGGACACCGTGGACGAGCAGTACTTC.

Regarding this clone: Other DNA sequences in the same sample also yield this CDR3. CDR3 DNA: TGTGCCACCAGCAGGGGACTAGCGGGGAGCACAGATACGCAGTATTTT. Its translation is CATSRGLAGSTDTQYF. This chain links TRBV15 with TRBJ2-3, with 13 positions matching TRBD2. Germline V gene lookup returns CDR1 LNHNV and CDR2 YYDKDF (reference sequence). This CDR3 is built from 16 residues. J lost 0 bases, V lost 3 bases, and 0 bases had no gene match.

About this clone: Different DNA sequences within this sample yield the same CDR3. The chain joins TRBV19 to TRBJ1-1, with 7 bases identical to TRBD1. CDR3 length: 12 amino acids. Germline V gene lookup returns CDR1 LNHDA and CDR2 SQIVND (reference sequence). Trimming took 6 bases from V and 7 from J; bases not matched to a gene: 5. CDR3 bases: TGTGCCAGTAGCACTAGACAGGGTGAAGCTTTCTTT. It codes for CASSTRQGEAFF.

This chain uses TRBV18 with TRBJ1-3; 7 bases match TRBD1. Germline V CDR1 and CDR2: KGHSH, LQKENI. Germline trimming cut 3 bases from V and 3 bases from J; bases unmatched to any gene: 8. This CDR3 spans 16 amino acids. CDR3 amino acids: CASSPIQGSVGNTIYF. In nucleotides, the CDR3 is TGTGCCAGCTCACCGATACAGGGGTCGGTTGGAAACACCATATATTTT.

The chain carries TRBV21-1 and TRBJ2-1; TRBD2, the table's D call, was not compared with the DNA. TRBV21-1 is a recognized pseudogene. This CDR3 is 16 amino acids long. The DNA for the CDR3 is TGTGCCAGCAGCAAAGTACTTGTCCGCGGGGGCAATGAGCAGTTCTTC. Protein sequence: CASSKVLVRGGNEQFF.

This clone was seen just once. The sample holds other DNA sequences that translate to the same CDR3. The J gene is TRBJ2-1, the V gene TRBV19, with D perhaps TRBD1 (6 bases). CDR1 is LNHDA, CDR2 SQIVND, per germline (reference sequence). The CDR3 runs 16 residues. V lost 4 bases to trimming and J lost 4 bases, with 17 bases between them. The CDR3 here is CASSTLTGAAYNEQFF. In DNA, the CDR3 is TGTGCCAGTAGTACCCTGACAGGAGCCGCTTACAATGAGCAGTTCTTC.

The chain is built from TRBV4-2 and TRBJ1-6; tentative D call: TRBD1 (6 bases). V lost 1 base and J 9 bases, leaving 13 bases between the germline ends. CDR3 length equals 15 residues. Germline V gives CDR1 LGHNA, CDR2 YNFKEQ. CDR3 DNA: TGTGCCAGCAGCCAAGGCGGGGGCAGGAGTTCACCCCTCCACTTT. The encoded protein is CASSQGGGRSSPLHF.

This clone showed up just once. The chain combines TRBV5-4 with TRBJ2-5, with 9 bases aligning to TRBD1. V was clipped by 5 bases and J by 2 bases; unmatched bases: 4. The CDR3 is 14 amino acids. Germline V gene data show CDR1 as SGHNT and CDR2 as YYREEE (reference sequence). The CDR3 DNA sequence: TGTGCCAGCAGGAAAGACAGGGGGCAAGAGACCCAGTACTTC. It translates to CASRKDRGQETQYF.

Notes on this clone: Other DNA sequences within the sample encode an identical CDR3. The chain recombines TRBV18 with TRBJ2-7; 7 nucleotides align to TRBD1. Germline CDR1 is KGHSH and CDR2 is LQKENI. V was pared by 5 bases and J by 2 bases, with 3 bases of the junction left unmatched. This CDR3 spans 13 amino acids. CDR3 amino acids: CASSLTGTYEQYF. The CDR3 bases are TGTGCCAGCTCATTGACAGGGACCTACGAGCAGTACTTC.

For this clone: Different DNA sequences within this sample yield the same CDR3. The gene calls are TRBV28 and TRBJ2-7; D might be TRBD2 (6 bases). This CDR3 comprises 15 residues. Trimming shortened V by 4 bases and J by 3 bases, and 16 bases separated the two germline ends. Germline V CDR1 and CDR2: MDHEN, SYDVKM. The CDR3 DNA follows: TGTGCCAGCAGTTCCCCCGGGACTGGGAACTACGAGCAGTACTTC. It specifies CASSSPGTGNYEQYF.

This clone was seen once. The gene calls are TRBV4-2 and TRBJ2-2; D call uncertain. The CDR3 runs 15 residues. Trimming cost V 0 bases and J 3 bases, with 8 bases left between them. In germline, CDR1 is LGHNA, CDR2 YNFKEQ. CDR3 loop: CASSQDSVYTGELFF. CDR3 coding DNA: TGTGCCAGCAGCCAAGATAGTGTGTACACCGGGGAGCTGTTTTTT.

The CDR3 nucleotides are TGTGCCAGCAGCGTAGAGGTCAGGGGACAGGGTGTAGGGGGCTACACCTTC. Protein sequence: CASSVEVRGQGVGGYTF. The chain combines TRBV9 with TRBJ1-2, with 9 bases aligning to TRBD1. The ends lost 0 bases at V and 8 bases at J; junction bases unmatched: 14. The CDR3 is made up of 17 amino acids. Per germline, CDR1 SGDLS and CDR2 YYNGEE.

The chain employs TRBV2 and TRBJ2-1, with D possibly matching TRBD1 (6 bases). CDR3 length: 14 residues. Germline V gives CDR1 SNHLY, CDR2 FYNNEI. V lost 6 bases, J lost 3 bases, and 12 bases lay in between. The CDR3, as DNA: TGTGCCAGCAGCTCCAGGGGAGTCTACAATGAGCAGTTCTTC. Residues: CASSSRGVYNEQFF.

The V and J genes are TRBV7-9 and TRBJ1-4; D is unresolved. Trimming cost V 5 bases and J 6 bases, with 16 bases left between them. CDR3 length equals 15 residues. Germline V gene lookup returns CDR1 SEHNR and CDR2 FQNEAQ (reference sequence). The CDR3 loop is CASSNDLSGYEKLFF. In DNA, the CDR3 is TGTGCCAGCAGCAATGACCTCAGCGGGTATGAAAAACTGTTTTTT.

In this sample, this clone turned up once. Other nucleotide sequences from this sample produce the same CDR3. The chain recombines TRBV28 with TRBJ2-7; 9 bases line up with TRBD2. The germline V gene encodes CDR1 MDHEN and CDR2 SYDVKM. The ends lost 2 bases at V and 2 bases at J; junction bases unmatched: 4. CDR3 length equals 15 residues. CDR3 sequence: CASSLSSGSAYEQYF. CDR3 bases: TGTGCCAGCAGTTTAAGTAGCGGGAGCGCCTACGAGCAGTACTTC.

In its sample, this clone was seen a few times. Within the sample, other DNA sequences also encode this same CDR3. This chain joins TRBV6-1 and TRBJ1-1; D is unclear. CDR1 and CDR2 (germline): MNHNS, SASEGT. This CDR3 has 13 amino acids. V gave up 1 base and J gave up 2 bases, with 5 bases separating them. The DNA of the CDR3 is TGTGCCAGCAGTGAAGGAGTAAACACTGAAGCTTTCTTT. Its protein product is CASSEGVNTEAFF.